Sequencing of this T cell receptor beta chain was carried out in a study of T cells in Graves' hyperthyroidism and ophthalmopathy (dated by TCRdb to the late 2010s). For the study in its entirety: Peripheral blood samples were taken at the time of initial diagnosis, prior to any treatment. The approximately 100 discovery patients were randomly divided into training and test sets at a 7:3 ratio. An independent validation cohort of about 20 hyperthyroidism patients and about 15 patients who later progressed to ophthalmopathy tested prospective prediction of ophthalmopathy. According to the paper, TCR Vbeta CDR3 sequencing was carried out on about 140 peripheral blood samples, which came from approximately 43 ophthalmopathy, some 73 hyperthyroidism and approximately 17 progressor patients. Thyroid tissue and blood T-cell repertoires from about six Graves' hyperthyroidism patients were also compared in the study. Once sampling was done, hyperthyroidism patients were given methimazole at a starting dose of 30 mg daily, whereas ophthalmopathy patients were given high-dose intravenous methylprednisolone. A discovery cohort of about a hundred patients, approximately 45 with Graves' ophthalmopathy and roughly 59 with stable Graves' hyperthyroidism, was used to find distinguishing TCR V-J signatures.

What the study reported, not specific to this receptor: A 13 V-J signature model separated ophthalmopathy from stable hyperthyroidism, with about 90% sensitivity and roughly 81% specificity in cross-validation and 80%/75% in testing. Most expanded thyroid clonotypes (frequency above 0.001) were also found in blood, which suggests that blood repertoires may mirror thyroid immune responses. Sample size was not statistically predetermined, and investigators were not blinded to group allocation. In validation, progression to ophthalmopathy was predicted by the model with roughly 69% sensitivity and nearly 75% specificity, a median of approximately 6.5 months before onset.

This clonotype came up a few times. The specificity of this receptor is unknown. There are no base qualities to consult, and no much larger clone falls within one base. Amplification of TCR beta CDR3 regions was carried out from RNA transcripts. The TCR CDR3 was subjected to a first round of RT-PCR using the HTBI primer set and the Qiagen OneStep RT-PCR kit. A second multiplex PCR round built the libraries, followed by size selection and purification. The libraries were sequenced on an Illumina HiSeq2000 using paired-end 100 bp reads. As for how the authors treated the data: Raw data were processed with SOAPnuke, discarding reads with adapters, uncalled bases, mean Phred below 15, or no exact constant-primer or identifier match. COPE v1.2.5 was used to merge the high-quality paired reads, and each unique nucleotide sequence was defined as a clonotype. Clonotypes were aligned to IMGT TRBV, TRBD and TRBJ reference segments using MiTCR v1.1. The analysis was restricted to V-J combinations with a frequency above 0.0001, which together covered about 99% of the repertoires. A TCS score was defined as the ratio between F50 (clonal expansion) and ExV (chaos), using BLOSUM62-based TCRdist between CDR3 peptides within each V-J. Welch's t-statistics and random forest reduced roughly 500 V-J features to 13, which were used in a naive Bayes classifier (R e1071). Thyroid-blood repertoire similarity was quantified with the Morisita-Horn index. TCRdb handled the public reads itself, with Q25 trimming in fastp and clone calling in MiXCR, and kept productive beta chains. Rows with one shared CDR3 protein collapse into an entry with the most common genes and DNA. It is TCRdb's table, rather than the study itself, that gives the V and J calls and clone size. This sample holds about 680,000 distinct CDR3 sequences; 30% to 40% were observed only once. Of the sample, around 29% is held by the ten largest clones.

Graves' hyperthyroidism was defined as stable when no progression to ophthalmopathy occurred over 18 months of follow-up. Hyperthyroidism patients were newly diagnosed, had a disease duration of under 2 months, and were aged 18 to 65 years. Any patient with an uncontrolled infection, another autoimmune disease, pregnancy or lactation was excluded. Diagnoses were based on clinical symptoms, serum thyroxine and TRAb, thyroid ultrasound and orbital computed tomography. PBMCs were isolated from about 9.1 ml of fresh peripheral blood by Ficoll-Paque density gradient centrifugation. Trizol reagent was used to extract total RNA, and RNA quality was then checked on an Agilent 2100 Bioanalyzer. V loses 6 bases, J loses 4 bases, and the germline ends lie 19 bases apart. As encoded in the germline V gene (reference sequence), CDR1 is SGHNT while CDR2 is YYREEE. The CDR3 holds 15 amino acids from the cysteine to the phenylalanine. The sequence is cut down to CDR3 DNA, 45 bases in frame from base 1.

The sequence joins TRBV5-4 to TRBJ1-1; D gene: possibly TRBD1, on 6 matching bases. This clonotype was obtained from a middle-aged woman with Graves' hyperthyroidism. Input material: blood. CDR3 protein: CASTPTGKRGTEAFF. The nucleotide sequence is TGTGCCAGCACCCCTACAGGGAAGAGAGGCACTGAAGCTTTCTTT.